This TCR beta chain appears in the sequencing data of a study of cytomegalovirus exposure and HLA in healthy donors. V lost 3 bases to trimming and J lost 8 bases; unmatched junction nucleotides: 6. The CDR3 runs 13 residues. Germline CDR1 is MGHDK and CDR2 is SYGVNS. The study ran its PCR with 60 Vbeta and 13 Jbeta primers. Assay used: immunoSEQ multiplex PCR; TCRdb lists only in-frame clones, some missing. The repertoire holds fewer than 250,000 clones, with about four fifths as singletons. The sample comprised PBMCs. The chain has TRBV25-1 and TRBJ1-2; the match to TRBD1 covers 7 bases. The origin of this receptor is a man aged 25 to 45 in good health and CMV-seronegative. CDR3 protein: CASSDGRGTGYTF. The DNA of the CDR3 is TGTGCCAGCAGTGATGGCAGGGGGACGGGCTACACCTTC.